A selection of T cell receptor beta chains follows, all from one sample in a study of blood T cells in healthy people across ages. TCRdb analysed the 5' RACE reads with MiXCR anew, one entry per CDR3 protein. The sample has roughly 800,000 distinct CDR3 sequences, 58% seen once; the top ten hold 20% to 25%. The material sequenced was blood. These receptors all come from a man aged 25-45 years in good health. CDR3s include the opening cysteine and the closing phenylalanine or tryptophan. The order of the fields is V gene, D gene, CDR3 length, clone size, J gene, CDR3 protein, CDR3 DNA. The D gene is left open where the match is weak. Clone size, where shown, is once, few, many, or a class for clones that have expanded.

TRBV12-3/TRBV12-4	.	13	.	TRBJ2-7	CASRLLQWDEQYF	TGTGCCAGCAGGCTCCTTCAGTGGGACGAGCAGTACTTC
TRBV5-1	TRBD2	16	once	TRBJ2-3	CASSYRLAVSTDTQYF	TGCGCCAGCAGCTATAGACTAGCGGTCAGCACAGATACGCAGTATTTT
TRBV12-3/TRBV12-4	.	15	.	TRBJ2-1	CASSFLQGQGGEQFF	TGTGCCAGCAGTTTTTTACAGGGGCAGGGAGGTGAGCAGTTCTTC
TRBV7-9	TRBD1	14	.	TRBJ1-2	CASSPTGLSDGYTF	TGTGCCAGCAGCCCGACAGGGTTATCTGATGGCTACACCTTC
TRBV2	TRBD1	21	.	TRBJ1-4	CASSSSMTNRGKVLLNEKLFF	TGTGCCAGCAGTTCCTCAATGACAAACAGGGGGAAAGTCCTACTGAATGAAAAACTGTTTTTT
TRBV20-1	.	14	few	TRBJ2-1	CSAYRDFTYNEQFF	TGCAGTGCGTACCGGGACTTCACATACAATGAGCAGTTCTTC
TRBV4-3	.	16	.	TRBJ2-7	CASSQDRGAETYEQYF	TGCGCCAGCAGCCAAGATCGAGGGGCAGAAACCTACGAGCAGTACTTC
TRBV4-2	.	15	.	TRBJ2-7	CASSQKGRGVHEQYF	TGTGCCAGCAGCCAAAAGGGCCGGGGAGTGCACGAGCAGTACTTC
TRBV6-6	TRBD1	14	.	TRBJ2-3	CASWDRGSTDTQYF	TGTGCCAGCTGGGACAGGGGGAGTACAGATACGCAGTATTTT
TRBV25-1	.	14	few	TRBJ1-1	CASSEEGARTEAFF	TGTGCCAGCAGTGAAGAGGGAGCTAGAACTGAAGCTTTCTTT
TRBV14	.	13	.	TRBJ1-2	CASSHETRWGYTF	TGTGCCAGCAGCCACGAAACCCGATGGGGCTACACCTTC
TRBV18	.	14	few	TRBJ1-1	CASSPEVGHTEAFF	TGTGCCAGCTCACCAGAAGTCGGGCACACTGAAGCTTTCTTT
TRBV14	.	15	few	TRBJ2-1	CASSQLLGSYNEQFF	TGTGCCAGCAGCCAATTGCTAGGGTCCTACAATGAGCAGTTCTTC
TRBV27	.	16	.	TRBJ2-7	CASSLSTGEVGYEQYF	TGTGCCAGCAGTTTATCAACAGGGGAGGTAGGATACGAGCAGTACTTC
TRBV21-1	.	14	.	TRBJ2-3	CARGLRQKTDTQYF	TGTGCCAGGGGGCTGAGGCAGAAGACAGATACGCAGTATTTT
TRBV6-5	TRBD2	14	.	TRBJ2-3	CASSSRLAEDTQYF	TGTGCCAGCAGCTCTAGACTAGCGGAAGATACGCAGTATTTT
TRBV6-5	.	11	few	TRBJ2-4	CASTAGVNQYF	TGTGCCAGCACCGCAGGGGTCAACCAGTACTTC
TRBV7-2	.	13	few	TRBJ1-2	CASSRGEVYGYTF	TGTGCCAGCAGCCGTGGTGAGGTCTATGGCTACACCTTC
TRBV27	.	13	few	TRBJ2-7	CASSLRYSYEQYF	TGTGCCAGCAGTTTAAGATACTCCTACGAGCAGTACTTC
TRBV10-2	.	13	.	TRBJ1-2	CASKGSRGYGYTF	TGCGCCAGCAAAGGGAGCAGGGGCTATGGCTACACCTTC
TRBV20-1	TRBD1	13	.	TRBJ2-7	CSATDRVVYEQYF	TGCAGTGCAACGGACAGGGTTGTGTACGAGCAGTACTTC
TRBV7-9	.	19	.	TRBJ2-1	CASSPGTGSVAGVNNEQFF	TGTGCCAGCAGCCCCGGGACAGGGTCGGTAGCGGGAGTTAACAATGAGCAGTTCTTC
TRBV20-1	TRBD1	13	.	TRBJ2-1	CSARGTGGDEQFF	TGCAGTGCTAGAGGGACAGGGGGGGATGAGCAGTTCTTC
TRBV7-3	.	14	.	TRBJ2-2	CASRGARNTGELFF	TGTGCCAGCAGGGGGGCTAGAAACACCGGGGAGCTGTTTTTT
TRBV7-3	.	13	.	TRBJ2-1	CASSFSTDNEQFF	TGTGCCAGCAGCTTTTCGACTGACAATGAGCAGTTCTTC
TRBV29-1	.	11	few	TRBJ2-1	CSVEAGREQFF	TGCAGCGTTGAAGCGGGGAGGGAGCAGTTCTTC
TRBV20-1	.	12	once	TRBJ1-4	CSAKEPGEKLFF	TGCAGTGCTAAGGAACCCGGAGAAAAACTGTTTTTT
TRBV5-1	TRBD2	15	.	TRBJ2-7	CASSLGGQGGNEQYF	TGCGCCAGCAGCTTGGGAGGCCAGGGAGGGAACGAGCAGTACTTC
TRBV9	.	16	few	TRBJ2-3	CASSVRITGGEDTQYF	TGTGCCAGCAGCGTCCGTATAACAGGAGGTGAGGATACGCAGTATTTT
TRBV7-9	.	13	.	TRBJ1-5	CASSAGTTQPQHF	TGTGCCAGCAGCGCCGGGACGACGCAGCCCCAGCATTTT
TRBV6-6	.	13	few	TRBJ1-3	CASSSPLGNTIYF	TGTGCCAGCAGTTCCCCATTGGGAAACACCATATATTTT
TRBV2	.	16	.	TRBJ1-2	CASRGTSRPANYGYTF	TGTGCCAGCAGAGGAACATCCAGGCCGGCTAACTATGGCTACACCTTC
TRBV7-3	.	17	.	TRBJ2-3	CASSLYVSAGFTDTQYF	TGTGCCAGCAGCTTATACGTGTCGGCGGGGTTCACAGATACGCAGTATTTT
TRBV9	.	14	.	TRBJ2-7	CASSVGRGGYEQYF	TGTGCCAGCAGCGTCGGCAGGGGAGGCTACGAGCAGTACTTC
TRBV29-1	TRBD2	13	few	TRBJ2-1	CSVQRGIDNEQFF	TGCAGCGTTCAGCGGGGGATAGACAATGAGCAGTTCTTC
TRBV7-2	.	12	.	TRBJ2-7	CASSLSRNKQYF	TGTGCCAGCAGCCTTAGTCGAAATAAGCAGTACTTC
TRBV20-1	TRBD2	18	many	TRBJ2-5	CSARLGGFIAGARETQYF	TGCAGTGCTAGACTTGGCGGGTTCATAGCGGGGGCCCGGGAGACCCAGTACTTC
TRBV20-1	TRBD2	14	few	TRBJ2-1	CSASKLAGGNEQFF	TGCAGTGCTAGCAAGCTAGCGGGAGGCAATGAGCAGTTCTTC
TRBV7-9	.	16	few	TRBJ2-3	CASSHLGRESTDTQYF	TGTGCCAGCAGCCACCTCGGACGGGAGAGCACAGATACGCAGTATTTT
TRBV20-1	.	14	few	TRBJ2-5	CSARGDFGQKTQYF	TGCAGTGCTAGAGGCGACTTCGGACAGAAGACCCAGTACTTC
TRBV7-2	.	15	.	TRBJ2-2	CASSLRLQWAGELFF	TGTGCCAGCAGTCTCCGACTGCAGTGGGCCGGGGAGCTGTTTTTT
TRBV6-2/TRBV6-3	.	13	.	TRBJ1-5	CASSPSGFQPQHF	TGTGCCAGCAGTCCCAGCGGATTTCAGCCCCAGCATTTT
TRBV20-1	.	11	few	TRBJ1-2	CSAIRGYGYTF	TGCAGTGCTATAAGGGGCTATGGCTACACCTTC
TRBV4-1	.	19	few	TRBJ1-3	CASSQDGRTIAGDGNTIYF	TGCGCCAGCAGCCAAGATGGTCGGACTATAGCAGGGGATGGAAACACCATATATTTT
TRBV7-8	TRBD2	14	.	TRBJ2-7	CASRLTSGYNEQYF	TGTGCCAGCAGACTGACTAGCGGTTACAATGAGCAGTACTTC
TRBV30	.	12	.	TRBJ2-7	CAWSTVTYEQYF	TGTGCCTGGAGTACCGTAACCTACGAGCAGTACTTC
TRBV9	TRBD1	14	.	TRBJ2-7	CASSVGDRVNEQYF	TGTGCCAGCAGCGTAGGGGACAGGGTAAACGAGCAGTACTTC
TRBV7-9	.	11	many	TRBJ2-1	CASRGEVEQFF	TGTGCCTCGAGAGGGGAAGTTGAGCAGTTCTTC
TRBV2	.	12	.	TRBJ2-3	CASISGTDTQYF	TGTGCCAGCATTAGCGGCACAGATACGCAGTATTTT
TRBV20-1	.	13	.	TRBJ2-1	CSALPGGGNEQFF	TGCAGTGCCCTACCGGGTGGGGGCAATGAGCAGTTCTTC
TRBV11-2	TRBD2	14	.	TRBJ2-1	CAGSRKTSSDEQFF	TGTGCCGGCAGCCGTAAGACTAGCAGTGATGAGCAGTTCTTC
TRBV7-7	TRBD2	15	.	TRBJ2-5	CASSLIGGAAETQYF	TGTGCCAGCAGCTTAATCGGGGGGGCCGCGGAGACCCAGTACTTC
TRBV20-1	TRBD1	13	.	TRBJ2-7	CSARGDRVHEQYF	TGCAGTGCTAGAGGAGACAGGGTCCACGAGCAGTACTTC